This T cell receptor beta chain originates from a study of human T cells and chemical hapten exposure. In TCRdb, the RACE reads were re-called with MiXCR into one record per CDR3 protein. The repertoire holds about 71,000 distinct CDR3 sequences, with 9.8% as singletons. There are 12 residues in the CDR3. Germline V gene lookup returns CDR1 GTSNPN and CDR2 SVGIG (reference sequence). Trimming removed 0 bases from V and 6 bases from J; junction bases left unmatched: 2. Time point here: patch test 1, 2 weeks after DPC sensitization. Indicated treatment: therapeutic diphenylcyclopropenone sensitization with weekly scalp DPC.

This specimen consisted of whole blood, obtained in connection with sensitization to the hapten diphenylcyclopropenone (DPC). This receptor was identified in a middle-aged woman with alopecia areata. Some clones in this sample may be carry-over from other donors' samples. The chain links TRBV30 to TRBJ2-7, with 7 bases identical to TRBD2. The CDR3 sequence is CAWSVPGGEQYF. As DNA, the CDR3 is TGTGCCTGGAGTGTACCGGGAGGCGAGCAGTACTTC.